This T cell receptor (beta chain) was profiled in a study of blood T cell repertoires in COVID-19. The ends were cut back, 4 bases at V and 8 bases at J, with 14 bases in the middle. CDR1 is SEHNR and CDR2 is FQNEAQ in the germline V gene (reference sequence). The CDR3 contains 13 residues. Profiled with immunoSEQ multiplex PCR; TCRdb holds only in-frame clones, not every one. The profile shows 280,000 or so clones, 88% of them singletons. The receptor was isolated from a man between 18 and 35 years old with active or convalescent COVID-19. The sequencing input was peripheral blood. V usage is TRBV7-9 and J usage is TRBJ1-2; D ambiguous. The CDR3 loop is CASSSSGLRGYTF. CDR3 nucleotide sequence: TGTGCCAGCAGCTCCAGTGGCCTGAGGGGCTACACCTTC.